This entry features one TCR beta chain sequence. The antigen this receptor binds is unknown. No much larger clone exists at a distance of one base, and base qualities are not known. A MiSeq instrument was used for deep resolution sequencing, which targeted depths ranging from 1 in 1 million up to 1 in 200,000 T cells, with coverage averaging 10x for each clonotype. TCR beta libraries were generated with the immunoSEQ hsTCRB Kit. In the original analysis: The data were analyzed with ImmunoSEQ Analyzer and ImmunoSEQ Data Assistant, and V, D and J gene assignments followed IMGT definitions. Clonality was computed as one minus normalized Shannon entropy of productive rearrangement frequencies, ranging from 0 to 1. Only overrepresented clonotypes making up at least 0.05% of each patient's repertoire were included in the public clonotype analysis. Thirteen age-matched healthy donor repertoires from immuneACCESS served as clonality controls. Not all clones reach the TCRdb copy of this immuneACCESS table, which keeps in-frame sequences only. Checked studies attribute under half of the gap to unresolved V genes and leave the rest unexplained. The V and J calls and clone size are taken from that table; D and trimming were inferred from the DNA. This sample gives nearly 300,000 clones in total; approximately 76% of them show up just once. The ten top clones hold approximately 5.6% of the sample.

The data derive from a study of cytotoxic CD8 clonotypes in ibrutinib-treated CLL (dated by TCRdb to the early 2020s). General notes on the study: The cohort was composed of ten to eleven relapsed/refractory and roughly 16 treatment-naive patients; IGHV unmutated status was identified in roughly 18 patients. Every remission and progressive disease sample was obtained while ibrutinib was still being received by the patients. Partial responses were observed in some 24 patients and complete responses in 2; after a median follow-up of around 68 months, remission was maintained in 14 patients and progression was observed in around twelve. An average of around 250,000 productive templates and 94,082 productive rearrangements was obtained per sample. Samples at response were collected after a median of 12 months of treatment, with a range of about 6 to 36 months. Cryopreserved peripheral blood mononuclear cells were collected before treatment, at response, and at either disease progression or sustained remission. Longitudinal samples were obtainable from about 30% of the roughly 90 participants in the trial. What the study reported, not specific to this receptor: At baseline, clonality was higher than in age-matched healthy donors and showed a strong correlation with circulating CD8+ T-cell counts. An increase in clonality was observed at ibrutinib response, with clonality remaining stable during sustained remission and falling back toward baseline at progression. Public clonotypes were rare and either contracted or stayed stable during treatment, and the rise in clonality at ibrutinib response reflected the expansion of private clonotypes. Sampling times were not matched between sustained-remission and progressing patients, and lymph node repertoires were not studied.

Reading the label with the study, this specimen's time point is: progressive disease on ibrutinib. For TCR beta library preparation, about 2.1 micrograms of genomic DNA were extracted from the cryopreserved PBMCs. Longitudinal blood samples from CLL patients on ibrutinib monotherapy underwent high-throughput TCR beta sequencing. The patients took part in an open-label, single-center phase 2 trial of ibrutinib monotherapy. This material consisted of PBMCs, taken at disease progression, from a patient treated with ibrutinib. The TCR was taken from a human donor with chronic lymphocytic leukemia.

The DNA reads TGTGCCAGCAGTGGCCTTACGGGGGGGCTCGGCTACACCTTC. This sequence encodes CASSGLTGGLGYTF. The rearranged segments are TRBV6-1 and TRBJ1-2; the D gene is perhaps TRBD1, from 6 matching bases. The germline ends are 17 bases apart after V is trimmed by 4 bases and J by 8 bases. CDR1 and CDR2 are read off the germline V gene as MNHNS and SASEGT. The CDR3 has 14 amino acids, counting the end cysteine and phenylalanine. Kept here is only the CDR3 DNA, which spans 42 bases and is read in frame from base 1.